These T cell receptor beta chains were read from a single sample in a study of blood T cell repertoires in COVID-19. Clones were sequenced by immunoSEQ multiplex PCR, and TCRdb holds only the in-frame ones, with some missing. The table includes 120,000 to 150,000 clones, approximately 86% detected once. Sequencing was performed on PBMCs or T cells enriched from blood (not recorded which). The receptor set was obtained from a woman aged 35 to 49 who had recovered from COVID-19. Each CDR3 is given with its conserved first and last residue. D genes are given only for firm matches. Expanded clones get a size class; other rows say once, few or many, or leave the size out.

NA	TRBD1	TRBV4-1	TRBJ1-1	CASSPRQGTTEAFF	TGCGCCAGCAGCCCCCGACAGGGGACTACCGAAGCTTTCTTT
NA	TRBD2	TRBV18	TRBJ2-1	CASSPTVAGKQFF	TGTGCCAGCTCACCCACGGTAGCGGGGAAGCAGTTCTTC
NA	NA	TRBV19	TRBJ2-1	CASSILPRAGDYYNEQFF	TGTGCCAGTAGTATATTGCCACGGGCAGGGGATTACTACAATGAGCAGTTCTTC
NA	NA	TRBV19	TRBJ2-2	CASSILRDPTGELFF	TGTGCCAGTAGTATTTTGCGGGACCCCACCGGGGAGCTGTTTTTT
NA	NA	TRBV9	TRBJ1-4	CASSVGGEPNEKLFF	TGTGCCAGCAGCGTGGGAGGCGAGCCTAATGAAAAACTGTTTTTT
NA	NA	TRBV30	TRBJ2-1	CAWSGRGYNEQFF	TGTGCCTGGAGCGGTCGAGGGTACAATGAGCAGTTCTTC
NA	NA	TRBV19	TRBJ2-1	CASSRAGEYNEQFF	TGTGCCAGTAGTCGGGCAGGGGAATACAATGAGCAGTTCTTC
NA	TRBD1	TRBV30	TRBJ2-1	CAWSVKGTGYRNNEQFF	TGTGCCTGGAGTGTAAAGGGGACAGGGTATCGCAACAATGAGCAGTTCTTC
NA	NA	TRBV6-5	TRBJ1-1	CASSRGERASEAFF	TGTGCCAGCAGCCGGGGGGAGCGGGCAAGTGAAGCTTTCTTT
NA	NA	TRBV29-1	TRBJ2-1	CSVSGVGYNEQFF	TGCAGCGTTTCAGGGGTCGGCTACAATGAGCAGTTCTTC
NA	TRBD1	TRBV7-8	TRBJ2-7	CASSLRSGTGTYEQYF	TGTGCCAGCAGCTTGAGATCGGGGACAGGGACCTACGAGCAGTACTTC
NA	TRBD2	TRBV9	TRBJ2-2	CASSTGTKAAAGELFF	TGTGCCAGCAGCACTGGGACTAAAGCGGCCGCCGGGGAGCTGTTTTTT
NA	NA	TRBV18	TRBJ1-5	CASSPPSRGDQPQHF	TGTGCCAGCTCACCACCTTCTAGGGGCGATCAGCCCCAGCATTTT
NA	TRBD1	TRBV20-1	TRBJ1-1	CSASFQPTRGPTEAFF	TGCAGTGCTAGTTTCCAACCGACCAGGGGGCCCACTGAAGCTTTCTTT
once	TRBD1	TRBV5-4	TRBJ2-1	CASSSGGSGGYNEQFF	TGTGCCAGCAGCTCCGGCGGTTCAGGGGGATACAATGAGCAGTTCTTC
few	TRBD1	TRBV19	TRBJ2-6	CASSILQGAGANVLTF	TGTGCCAGTAGTATCTTACAGGGGGCTGGGGCCAACGTCCTGACTTTC
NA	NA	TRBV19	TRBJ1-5	CASSIVAEVKQPQHF	TGTGCCAGTAGTATAGTAGCTGAAGTCAAACAGCCCCAGCATTTT
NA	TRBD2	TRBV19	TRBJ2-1	CASSIDLAGVGNEQFF	TGTGCCAGTAGTATAGATCTAGCGGGAGTTGGCAATGAGCAGTTCTTC
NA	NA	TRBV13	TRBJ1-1	CASSFLAGNTEAFF	TGTGCCAGCAGCTTTTTGGCTGGCAACACTGAAGCTTTCTTT
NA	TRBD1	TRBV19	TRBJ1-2	CASSIGQGGGYTF	TGTGCCAGTAGTATCGGACAGGGGGGTGGCTACACCTTC
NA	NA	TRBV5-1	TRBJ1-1	CASSLTGGWTEAFF	TGCGCCAGCAGCTTAACGGGTGGGTGGACTGAAGCTTTCTTT
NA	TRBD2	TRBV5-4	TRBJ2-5	CASSSGLAGGPIQTQYF	TGTGCCAGCAGCTCGGGACTAGCGGGGGGGCCCATACAGACCCAGTACTTC
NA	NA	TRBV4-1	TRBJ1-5	CASSQGGQSNQPQHF	TGCGCCAGCAGCCAAGGCGGACAGAGCAATCAGCCCCAGCATTTT
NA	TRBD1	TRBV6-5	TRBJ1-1	CASSRTGGATEAFF	TGTGCCAGCAGTCGTACAGGGGGCGCAACTGAAGCTTTCTTT